The clone carrying this T cell receptor (beta chain) was seen at least ten times. The antigen is undetermined. The authors amplified TCR beta CDR3 regions, and they did so from RNA transcripts for repertoire sequencing. Second-round multiplex PCR followed a first-round RT-PCR using HTBI primers. TCRdb redid the calling of the multiplex PCR reads with MiXCR, one entry per CDR3 protein. The table includes 210,000 or so distinct CDR3 sequences, under 30% detected once. Diagnostic conclusions were grounded in clinical symptoms, serum thyroxine, TRAb, thyroid ultrasound and orbital computed tomography. These data belong to a study of Graves' ophthalmopathy and Graves' hyperthyroidism. Study conclusions and caveats: Sensitivity of approximately 88% and specificity of roughly 80% were achieved when a 13-signature model separated ophthalmopathy from stable hyperthyroidism.

V was trimmed by 7 bases and J by 2 bases, leaving 17 bases between them. Germline CDR1 MNHEY, CDR2 SVGAGI. This CDR3 contains 15 residues. This receptor was taken from a man in his fifties or sixties with Graves' ophthalmopathy. Material for sequencing was peripheral blood. The rearrangement links TRBV6-5 to TRBJ2-5; no definite D call. The CDR3 bases are TGTGCCAGCACCGTTACTGTGGGTTATCAAGAGACCCAGTACTTC. Its protein is CASTVTVGYQETQYF.